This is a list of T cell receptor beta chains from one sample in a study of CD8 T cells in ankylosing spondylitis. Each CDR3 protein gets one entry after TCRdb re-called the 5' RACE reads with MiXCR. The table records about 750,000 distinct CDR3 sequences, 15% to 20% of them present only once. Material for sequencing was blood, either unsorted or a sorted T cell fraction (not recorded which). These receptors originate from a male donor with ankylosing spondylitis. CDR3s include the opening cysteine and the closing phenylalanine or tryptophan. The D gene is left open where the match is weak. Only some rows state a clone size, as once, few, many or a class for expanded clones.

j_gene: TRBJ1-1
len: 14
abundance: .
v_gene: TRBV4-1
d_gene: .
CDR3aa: CASSHDTGGTEAFF
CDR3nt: TGCGCCAGCAGCCATGATACGGGTGGGACTGAAGCTTTCTTT

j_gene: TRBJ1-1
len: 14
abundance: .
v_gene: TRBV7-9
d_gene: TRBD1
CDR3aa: CASTWNDRGTEAFF
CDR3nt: TGTGCCAGCACCTGGAACGACAGGGGGACTGAAGCTTTCTTT

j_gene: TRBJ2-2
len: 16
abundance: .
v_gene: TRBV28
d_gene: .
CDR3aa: CASTVLGGAYTGELFF
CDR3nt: TGTGCCAGCACCGTCCTGGGGGGCGCGTACACCGGGGAGCTGTTTTTT

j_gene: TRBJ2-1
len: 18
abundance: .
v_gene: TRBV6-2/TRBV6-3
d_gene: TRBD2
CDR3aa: CASSSGGLAVSSYNEQFF
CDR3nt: TGTGCCAGCAGTAGTGGGGGACTAGCGGTTAGCTCCTACAATGAGCAGTTCTTC

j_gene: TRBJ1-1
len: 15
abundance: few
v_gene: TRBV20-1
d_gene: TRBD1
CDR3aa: CSARRGTGLNTEAFF
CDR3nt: TGCAGTGCTAGAAGAGGGACAGGGCTTAACACTGAAGCTTTCTTT

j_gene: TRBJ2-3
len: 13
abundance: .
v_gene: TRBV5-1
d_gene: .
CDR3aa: CASSPPIADTQYF
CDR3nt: TGCGCCAGCAGCCCTCCTATCGCGGATACGCAGTATTTT

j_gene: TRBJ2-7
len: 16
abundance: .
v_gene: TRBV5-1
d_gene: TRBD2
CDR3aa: CASSPGGRVKSYEQYF
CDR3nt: TGCGCCAGCAGCCCGGGGGGTAGGGTGAAATCCTACGAGCAGTACTTC

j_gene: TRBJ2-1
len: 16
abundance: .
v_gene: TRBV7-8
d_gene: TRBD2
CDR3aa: CASSSRTSGGAVGQFF
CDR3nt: TGTGCCAGCAGCTCCCGGACTAGCGGGGGGGCCGTGGGGCAGTTCTTC

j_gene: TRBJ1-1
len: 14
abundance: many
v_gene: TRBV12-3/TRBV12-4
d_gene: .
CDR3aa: CASSLWGRGTEAFF
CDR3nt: TGTGCCAGCAGTTTATGGGGACGGGGCACTGAAGCTTTCTTT

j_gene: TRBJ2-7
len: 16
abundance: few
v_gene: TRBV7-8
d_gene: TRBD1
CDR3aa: CASSSRLTGMFSEQYF
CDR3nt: TGTGCCAGCAGCAGCAGATTGACAGGGATGTTCTCCGAGCAGTACTTC

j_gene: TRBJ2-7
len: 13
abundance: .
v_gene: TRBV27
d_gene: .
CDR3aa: CASSLRSPYEQYF
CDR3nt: TGTGCCAGCAGTTTGCGGAGCCCCTACGAGCAGTACTTC

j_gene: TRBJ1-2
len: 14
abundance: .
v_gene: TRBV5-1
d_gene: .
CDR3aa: CASSLMDNNYGYTF
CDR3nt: TGCGCCAGCAGCTTGATGGACAATAACTATGGCTACACCTTC

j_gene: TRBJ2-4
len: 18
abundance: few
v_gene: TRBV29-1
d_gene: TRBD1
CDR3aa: CSVERWDQGAVAKNIQYF
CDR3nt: TGCAGCGTTGAACGTTGGGATCAGGGGGCAGTTGCCAAAAACATTCAGTACTTC

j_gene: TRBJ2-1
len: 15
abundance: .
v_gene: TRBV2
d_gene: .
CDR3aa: CASSELGDSYNEQFF
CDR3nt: TGTGCCAGCAGTGAACTGGGGGACTCCTACAATGAGCAGTTCTTC

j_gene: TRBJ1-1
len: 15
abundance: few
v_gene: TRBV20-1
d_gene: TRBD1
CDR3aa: CSGTQDRGKGSEAFF
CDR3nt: TGCAGTGGGACTCAGGACAGGGGGAAAGGCTCTGAAGCTTTCTTT

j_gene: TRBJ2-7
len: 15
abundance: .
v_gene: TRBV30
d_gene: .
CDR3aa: CAWGVPRDRRYEQYF
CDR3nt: TGTGCCTGGGGTGTCCCCCGGGACCGCCGCTACGAGCAGTACTTC

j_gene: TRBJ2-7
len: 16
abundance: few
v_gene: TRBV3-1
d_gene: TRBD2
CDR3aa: CASSPGAGGGTYEQYF
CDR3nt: TGTGCCAGCAGCCCTGGCGCGGGAGGAGGGACCTACGAGCAGTACTTC

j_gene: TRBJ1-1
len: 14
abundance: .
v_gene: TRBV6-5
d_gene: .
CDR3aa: CASSSYGEYTEAFF
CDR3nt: TGTGCCAGCAGTTCGTATGGGGAATACACTGAAGCTTTCTTT

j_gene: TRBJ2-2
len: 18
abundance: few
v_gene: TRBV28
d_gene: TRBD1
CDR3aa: CASSHSLGQVINTGELFF
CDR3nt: TGTGCCAGCAGTCACTCACTAGGACAGGTTATTAACACCGGGGAGCTGTTTTTT

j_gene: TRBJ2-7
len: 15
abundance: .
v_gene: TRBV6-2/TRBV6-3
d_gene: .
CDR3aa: CASSYPPDKSYEQYF
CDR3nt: TGTGCCAGCAGTTACCCCCCTGACAAGAGCTACGAGCAGTACTTC

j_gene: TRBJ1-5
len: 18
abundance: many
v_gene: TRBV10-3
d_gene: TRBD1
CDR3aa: CAISAGTGSMRSNQPQHF
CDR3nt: TGTGCCATCAGCGCCGGGACAGGGTCCATGAGAAGCAATCAGCCCCAGCATTTT

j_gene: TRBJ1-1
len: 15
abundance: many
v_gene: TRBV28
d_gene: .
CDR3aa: CASSSPGSLNTEAFF
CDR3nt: TGTGCCAGCAGTTCTCCGGGGAGCTTGAACACTGAAGCTTTCTTT

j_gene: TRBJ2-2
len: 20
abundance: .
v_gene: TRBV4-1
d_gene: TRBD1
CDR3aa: CASSPRQGGPKFANTGELFF
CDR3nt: TGCGCCAGCAGCCCAAGACAGGGTGGACCCAAGTTCGCGAACACCGGGGAGCTGTTTTTT

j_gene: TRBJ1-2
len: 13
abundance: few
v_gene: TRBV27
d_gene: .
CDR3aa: CASSPEAPYGYTF
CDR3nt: TGTGCCAGCAGCCCAGAAGCGCCCTATGGCTACACCTTC

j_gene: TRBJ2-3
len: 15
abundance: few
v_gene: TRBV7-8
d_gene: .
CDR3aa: CASSNSEEGTDTQYF
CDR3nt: TGTGCCAGCAGCAACAGTGAGGAAGGGACAGATACGCAGTATTTT

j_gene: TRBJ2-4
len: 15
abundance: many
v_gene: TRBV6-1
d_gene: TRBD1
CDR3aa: CASSASGGAKNIQYF
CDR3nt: TGTGCCAGCAGCGCATCAGGGGGAGCCAAAAACATTCAGTACTTC